This paragraph reports one T cell receptor beta chain. The target antigen is unknown. This specimen belongs to a study of OX40 agonist ivuxolimab in advanced cancers. Study conclusions and caveats: By week 6 at 0.1 to 3.0 mg/kg, blood CD4+ and CD8+ T cells had expanded clonally. Antigen specificity of clonally expanded peripheral T cells was not established.

Produced via immunoSEQ multiplex PCR; TCRdb's table is partial and in-frame only. The data hold over 14,000 clones, with more than 65% observed a single time. This CDR3 contains 15 residues. Germline CDR1 MGHRA, CDR2 YSYEKL. V gave up 5 bases and J gave up 3 bases; unmatched junction bases: 9. If patients had autoimmune disease history or systemic immunosuppression, they were excluded. This chain uses TRBV4-1 with TRBJ1-2; TRBD1 matches 7 bases. This clonotype was obtained from an adult with an advanced solid tumor such as melanoma, head and neck, liver or kidney cancer. Sample: CD4+ or CD8+ T cells sorted from blood, taken in a trial of the OX40 agonist ivuxolimab. This CDR3 reads CASSATLGTDYGYTF. The CDR3 coding sequence is TGCGCCAGCAGCGCGACGCTCGGGACAGACTATGGCTACACCTTC.